Only a few counts were recorded for the clone carrying this T cell receptor (beta chain). Germline CDR1 and CDR2: DFQATT and SNEGSKA (reference sequence). V trimming: 3 bases; J trimming: 9 bases; junction bases outside the gene matches: 7. This CDR3 contains 12 residues. This sample is part of a study of blood T cells in healthy people across ages. Next came a second PCR, run for roughly 7 to 12 cycles, which used a sample-barcoded 5' primer along with a J-beta primer mix. Each sample provided no less than 2.5 million CDR3-containing paired-end reads. TCRdb re-called the 5' RACE reads through MiXCR, storing one row per CDR3 protein. The sample records roughly 1,500,000 distinct CDR3 sequences, approximately 32% being singletons.

Input material: blood. This sequence was found in a woman aged 25 to 39 in good health. The chain combines TRBV20-1 with TRBJ2-7; 8 bases line up with TRBD1. The CDR3: CSARLQGEGQYF. The CDR3 DNA follows: TGCAGTGCTAGGCTACAGGGGGAAGGGCAGTACTTC.